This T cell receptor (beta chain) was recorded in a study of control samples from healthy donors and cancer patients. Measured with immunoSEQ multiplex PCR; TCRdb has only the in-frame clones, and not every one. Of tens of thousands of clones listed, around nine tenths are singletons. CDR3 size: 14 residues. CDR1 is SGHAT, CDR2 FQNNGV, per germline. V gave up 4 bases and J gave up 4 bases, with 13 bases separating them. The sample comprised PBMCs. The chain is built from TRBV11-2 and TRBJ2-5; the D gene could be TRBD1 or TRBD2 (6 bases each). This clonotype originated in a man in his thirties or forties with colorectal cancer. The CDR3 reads CASSSPGAPETQYF. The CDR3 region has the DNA TGTGCCAGCAGCTCCCCGGGGGCGCCAGAGACCCAGTACTTC.